This TCR beta chain was retrieved from a study of cytomegalovirus exposure and HLA in healthy donors. The PCR employed 60 Vbeta primers together with 13 Jbeta primers. Original data processing: There were about 80 million unique TCR beta chains by a later count, and about 12 million of them were shared. Produced via immunoSEQ multiplex PCR; TCRdb's table is partial and in-frame only. V, J and clone size were drawn from that table, and D and trimming were deduced from the DNA. This sample has some 200,000 clones, with roughly 79% found just once. In this sample, this clone turned up once. Germline lookup yields CDR1 SNHLY and CDR2 FYNNEI. The CDR3 is 15 amino acids. J gave up 5 bases and V 5 bases, and 7 bases lay outside the gene matches.

The sample consisted of PBMCs. This clonotype was obtained from a woman in her thirties in good health and CMV-seropositive. The chain has TRBV2 and TRBJ2-3; 10 bases fit TRBD2. For the CDR3, the DNA is TGTGCCAGCAGTTACCTAGCGGGGGCGGGAGATACGCAGTATTTT. Its translation is CASSYLAGAGDTQYF.